The sequence of this T cell receptor (beta chain) was determined in a study of regulatory T cells in long-lasting Graves disease. Study in general: For under 3 months, newly diagnosed Graves' patients had been taking antithyroid drugs. Study results and limitations: There was favoring of TRBV28, TRBJ1-2 and TRBJ2-5 in persistent disease.

This clonotype was seen many times. Its antigen is unidentified. Construction of TCR beta libraries relied on iRepertoire HTBI primers and on Arm-PCR targeting CDR3 regions. TCRdb independently ran MiXCR on the multiplex PCR reads; one entry per CDR3 protein. Found here are hundreds of thousands of distinct CDR3 sequences, about 16% of them singletons; the top ten hold approximately 22%. In germline, CDR1 is MNHEY, CDR2 SVGAGI. The CDR3 totals 12 residues. The V end was cut by 0 bases, the J end by 4 bases, with 3 bases between. The time point is: newly diagnosed GD, antithyroid drugs for less than 3 months. PBMC-extracted RNA yielded the TCR library.

This sequence originates from a female donor with Graves disease. The chain carries TRBV6-5 and TRBJ1-2; D unclear. Here the sequenced sample was peripheral blood mononuclear cells (PBMCs), taken at new diagnosis, from a patient treated with antithyroid drugs. This chain's CDR3 is CASSYSGYGYTF. CDR3 DNA: TGTGCCAGCAGTTACTCTGGCTATGGCTACACCTTC.